The rows below give T cell receptor beta chains drawn from one sample of a study of T cells in localized non-small cell lung cancer. Here immunoSEQ multiplex PCR was the method, and the copy in TCRdb shows in-frame clones only, minus some. Of roughly 21,000 clones listed, roughly 88% were seen once; the top ten hold 30%. The material was peripheral blood mononuclear cells, obtained before any cancer treatment. The receptors come from a male donor older than 55 with stage II lung adenocarcinoma. Each CDR3 is given with its conserved first and last residue. D genes are given only for firm matches. Only some rows state a clone size, as once, few, many or a class for expanded clones.

j_call clone_size d_call v_call cdr3_nt cdr3_aa
TRBJ2-1 . TRBD1 TRBV9 TGTGCCAGCAGCGGTGGCGGGACAGGGATAGGCAATGAGCAGTTCTTC CASSGGGTGIGNEQFF
TRBJ2-5 . . TRBV11-1 TGTGCCAGCAGCCTCGGCCTTCTCCCGGAGGAAGAGACCCAGTACTTC CASSLGLLPEEETQYF
TRBJ2-1 . . TRBV27 TGTGCCAGCACCCCCCGGGACCGACTATTCAATGAGCAGTTCTTC CASTPRDRLFNEQFF
TRBJ2-2 . . TRBV7-3 TGTGCCAGCAGCTGGGCCGCGAACACCGGGGAGCTGTTTTTT CASSWAANTGELFF
TRBJ2-7 . . TRBV5-5 TGTGCCAGCAGCCCGGACATTCCAATCTACGAGCAGTACTTC CASSPDIPIYEQYF
TRBJ2-7 once . TRBV5-6 TGTGCCAGCAGCTGGCGAATCTACGAGCAGTACTTC CASSWRIYEQYF
TRBJ2-7 . . TRBV6-9 TGTGCCAGCAGTTACTCTGGAACATACGAGCAGTACTTC CASSYSGTYEQYF
TRBJ1-5 . . TRBV6-1 TGTGCCAGCAGCCTTACAGGGACCACGAATCAGCCCCAGCATTTT CASSLTGTTNQPQHF
TRBJ2-5 once TRBD1 TRBV28 TGTGCCAGCAGCCGGGACAGGGGGTTGGAGACCCAGTACTTC CASSRDRGLETQYF
TRBJ1-1 . TRBD1 TRBV5-5 TGTGCCAGCAGCCCGATGGTGGGACAGGACACTGAAGCTTTCTTT CASSPMVGQDTEAFF
TRBJ1-5 . . TRBV28 TGTGCCAGCAGGTCCCCCGGCCAGGGAGGGTATCTTCAGCCCCAGCATTTT CASRSPGQGGYLQPQHF
TRBJ2-3 . . TRBV14 TGTGCCAGCAGCCAAGATAACACAGATACGCAGTATTTT CASSQDNTDTQYF
TRBJ2-2 . TRBD1 TRBV30 TGTGCCTTTGAACAGGGGCCGCGATGGGGGGAGCTGTTTTTT CAFEQGPRWGELFF
TRBJ2-7 . . TRBV5-5 TGTGCCAGCAGCTCACAGGGAGGGTCTTACGAGCAGTACTTC CASSSQGGSYEQYF
TRBJ2-3 . . TRBV2 TGTCTCTCCGGCGGGGGCCCTCGGGATACGCAGTATTTT CLSGGGPRDTQYF
TRBJ2-7 . TRBD2 TRBV11-2 TGTGCCAGCAGCCCTCAAGCGGGAGTAGCCGAGCAGTACTTC CASSPQAGVAEQYF
TRBJ2-1 . TRBD2 TRBV15 TGTGCCACCAGCAGCACCCTAGCGGCAGTAACCTACAATGAGCAGTTCTTC CATSSTLAAVTYNEQFF
TRBJ2-1 . . TRBV19 TGTGCCAGTAGTATTCAGGGTATGGGGAATGAGCAGTTCTTC CASSIQGMGNEQFF
TRBJ2-5 once . TRBV18 TGTGCCAGCTCACCAGTTTCCGAGACCCAGTACTTC CASSPVSETQYF
TRBJ1-1 . . TRBV7-3 TGTGCCAGCAGCCGAGGGACGGCCAGTTCCGAAGCTTTCTTT CASSRGTASSEAFF
TRBJ2-3 . TRBD2 TRBV9 TGTGCCAGCAGCGTAGTGTCTAGCGGGGGATTGGATACGCAGTATTTT CASSVVSSGGLDTQYF
TRBJ1-1 . . TRBV29-1 TGCAGCGTTGTGGTAGGGGCGACGAACACTGAAGCTTTCTTT CSVVVGATNTEAFF
TRBJ2-7 . . TRBV28 TGTGCCAGCAGTATACCGGGACGTCGGGACTTC CASSIPGRRDF
TRBJ1-5 . . TRBV4-2 TGTGCCAGCAGCCAATTTTGGGGTCAGCCCCAGCATTTT CASSQFWGQPQHF
TRBJ2-5 . . TRBV7-2 TGTGCCAGCAGCTTAGCAGTTCAAGAGACCCAGTACTTC CASSLAVQETQYF
TRBJ2-5 . TRBD1 TRBV18 TGTGCCAGCTCACCGGGACAGGGCAGTGGGACCCAGTACTTC CASSPGQGSGTQYF
TRBJ1-6 . . TRBV19 TGTGCCAGTAGTATGGACAGCCAGGATTCACCCCTCCACTTT CASSMDSQDSPLHF
TRBJ2-5 . TRBD1 TRBV12-5 TGTGCTAGTGGGCTAACCAGGGACAGAGGGGAGACCCAGTACTTC CASGLTRDRGETQYF
TRBJ2-3 . . TRBV5-1 TGCGCCAGCAGCTTACGGTGGTCGGGCAACACAGATACGCAGTATTTT CASSLRWSGNTDTQYF
TRBJ1-2 . . TRBV7-9 TGTGCCAGCAGCTTAGTGGAGCAGTCTGGCTACACCTTC CASSLVEQSGYTF
TRBJ1-2 . TRBD1 TRBV19 TGTGCCAGTCGGGACAGAAACTATGGCTACACCTTC CASRDRNYGYTF
TRBJ2-2 . TRBD2 TRBV7-2 TGTGCCAGCAGCAGACTAGCGGGAGTTTCCGGGGAGCTGTTTTTT CASSRLAGVSGELFF
TRBJ1-1 . . TRBV6-5 TGTGCCAGCAGACTGAGCCTAACGGGCACTGAAGCTTTCTTT CASRLSLTGTEAFF
TRBJ1-5 . . TRBV28 TGTGCCAGCAGTTTATGGGGGGTTAGCAATCAGCCCCAGCATTTT CASSLWGVSNQPQHF
TRBJ2-2 . TRBD1 TRBV10-1 TGCGCCAGCAGTCCGTCTAGGACAGGGGGTACCGGGGAGCTGTTTTTT CASSPSRTGGTGELFF
TRBJ2-5 . . TRBV5-1 TGCGCCAGCAGCCTAGAACAGGGACCGTATAAGACCCAGTACTTC CASSLEQGPYKTQYF
TRBJ1-6 . . TRBV28 TGTGCCAGCAGTTTATATCCTTCACCCCTCCACTTT CASSLYPSPLHF
TRBJ2-7 . . TRBV28 TGTGCCAGCAGAGGGAGTCCAGGTAAAGGGAGCTACGAGCAGTACTTC CASRGSPGKGSYEQYF